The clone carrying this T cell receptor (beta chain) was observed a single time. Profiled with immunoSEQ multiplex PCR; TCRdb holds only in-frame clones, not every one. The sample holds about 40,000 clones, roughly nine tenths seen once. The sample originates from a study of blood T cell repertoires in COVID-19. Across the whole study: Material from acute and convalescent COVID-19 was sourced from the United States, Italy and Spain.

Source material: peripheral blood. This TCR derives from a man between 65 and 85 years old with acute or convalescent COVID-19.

The CDR3 sequence: CASSLSAGDTEAFF. The DNA of the CDR3 is TGTGCCAGCAGCTTGAGTGCGGGGGACACTGAAGCTTTCTTT. The chain employs TRBV5-6 and TRBJ1-1, with TRBD1 as a possible D gene (5 bases). CDR1 is SGHDT, CDR2 YYEEEE, per germline. The V end lost 1 base, the J end lost 3 bases, and 10 bases lay between the germline ends. This CDR3 is 14 amino acids long.